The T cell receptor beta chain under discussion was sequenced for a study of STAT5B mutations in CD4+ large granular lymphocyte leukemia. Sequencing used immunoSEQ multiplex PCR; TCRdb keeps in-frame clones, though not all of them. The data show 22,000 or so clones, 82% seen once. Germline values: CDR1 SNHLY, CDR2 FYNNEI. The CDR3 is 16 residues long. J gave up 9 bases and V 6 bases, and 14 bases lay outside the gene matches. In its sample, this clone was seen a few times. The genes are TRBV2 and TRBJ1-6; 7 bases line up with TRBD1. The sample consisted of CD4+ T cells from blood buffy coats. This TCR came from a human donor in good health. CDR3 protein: CASRQNLGQRPSPLHF. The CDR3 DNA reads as TGTGCCAGCAGACAAAACTTGGGACAGAGACCTTCACCCCTCCACTTT.